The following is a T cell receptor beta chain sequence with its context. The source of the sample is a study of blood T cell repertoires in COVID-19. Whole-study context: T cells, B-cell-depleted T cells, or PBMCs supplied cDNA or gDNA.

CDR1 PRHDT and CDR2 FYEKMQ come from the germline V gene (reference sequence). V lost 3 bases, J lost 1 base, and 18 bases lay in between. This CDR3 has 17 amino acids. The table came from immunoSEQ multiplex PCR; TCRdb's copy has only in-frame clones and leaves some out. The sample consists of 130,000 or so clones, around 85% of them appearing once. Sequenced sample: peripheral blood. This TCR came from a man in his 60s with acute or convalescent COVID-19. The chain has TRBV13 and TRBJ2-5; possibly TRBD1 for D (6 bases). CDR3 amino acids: CASSFTGLQAGQETQYF. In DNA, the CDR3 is TGTGCCAGCAGCTTTACAGGGTTACAGGCTGGCCAAGAGACCCAGTACTTC.